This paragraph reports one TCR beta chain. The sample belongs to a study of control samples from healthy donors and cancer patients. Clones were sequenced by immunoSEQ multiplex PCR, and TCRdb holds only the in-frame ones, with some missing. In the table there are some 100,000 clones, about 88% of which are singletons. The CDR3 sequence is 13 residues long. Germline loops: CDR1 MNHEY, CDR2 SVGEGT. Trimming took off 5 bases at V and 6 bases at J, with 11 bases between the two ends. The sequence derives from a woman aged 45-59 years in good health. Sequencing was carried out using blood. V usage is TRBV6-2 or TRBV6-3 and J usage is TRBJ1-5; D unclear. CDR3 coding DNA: TGTGCCAGCAGTGGACCCGACACTCAGCCCCAGCATTTT. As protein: CASSGPDTQPQHF.